This passage covers 4 T cell receptor beta chains from one sample sequenced in a study of OX40 agonist ivuxolimab in advanced cancers. Assay: immunoSEQ multiplex PCR; the TCRdb copy retains only in-frame clones and omits some. The repertoire holds about 81,000 clones, around 80% seen once, with 6.6% in the top ten. Sequences were derived from CD4+ or CD8+ T cells sorted from blood, sampled in a trial of the OX40 agonist ivuxolimab. These receptor sequences come from an adult with an advanced solid tumor such as melanoma, head and neck, liver or kidney cancer.

The gene calls are TRBV7-6 and TRBJ1-3, with 9 positions matching TRBD1. Germline-derived CDR1 and CDR2 are SGHVS and FNYEAQ. With V trimmed by 5 bases and J by 0 bases, 11 bases remained unmatched. The CDR3 is 18 amino acids. The CDR3 DNA follows: TGTGCCAGCAGCCCAGTCCCGGGACAGGGAAGCTCTGGAAACACCATATATTTT. Its protein is CASSPVPGQGSSGNTIYF. Supplemented by reference TRBV7-6 and TRBJ1-3, the full variable domain reads GAGVSQSPRYKVTKRGQDVALRCDPISGHVSLYWYRQALGQGPEFLTYFNYEAQQDKSGLPNDRFSAERPEGSISTLTIQRTEQRDSAMYRCASSPVPGQGSSGNTIYFGEGSWLTVV.

The chain links TRBV29-1 to TRBJ2-1; D unresolved. Germline CDR1 and CDR2: SQVTM and ANQGSEA. The V gene lost 0 bases and the J gene lost 5 bases, with 29 bases spanning the gap. This CDR3 has 20 amino acids. CDR3 nucleotide sequence: TGCAGCGTTGAAGATTTAATGGGCGGCTTCACCGGGCTAGTAGACAATGAGCAGTTCTTC. Its translation: CSVEDLMGGFTGLVDNEQFF.

The chain combines TRBV5-1 with TRBJ2-2; D possibly corresponds to TRBD2 (5 bases). Looked up from germline, CDR1 is SGHRS and CDR2 is YFSETQ. Between the trimmed V and J ends, which lost 5 bases and 10 bases, there was a span of 21 bases. The length of the CDR3 is 15 residues. The CDR3 nucleotides read TGCGCCAGCAGGAATGAGGGCAGCTCCTCAGAGGAGCTGTTTTTT. Its translation is CASRNEGSSSEELFF.

The chain uses TRBV5-1 and TRBJ2-3; D gene ambiguous. The CDR3 contains 12 residues. Trimming removed 4 bases from V and 2 bases from J, with 5 bases in between. Germline values: CDR1 SGHRS, CDR2 YFSETQ. The CDR3 loop reads CASSENTDTQYF. CDR3 DNA sequence: TGCGCCAGCAGCGAAAACACAGATACGCAGTATTTT.